A single sample is the source of the 30 T cell receptor beta chains below, sequenced in a study of blood T cell repertoires in COVID-19. Libraries were prepared by immunoSEQ multiplex PCR; TCRdb keeps only in-frame clonotypes and omits some of them. The table shows around 130,000 clones, with roughly 82% occurring only once. The source material was peripheral blood. The receptors shown here come from a human donor in a cohort sampled during active COVID-19.

This sequence joins TRBV6-5 and TRBJ1-1; perhaps TRBD1 as D (6 bases). The V gene lost 5 bases and the J gene lost 3 bases, with 16 bases spanning the gap. The CDR3 is made up of 15 amino acids. Germline V gene sequence: CDR1 MNHEY, CDR2 SVGAGI. The CDR3 coding sequence is TGTGCCAGCAGTCCCCGGACAGAATTGGACACTGAAGCTTTCTTT. Protein sequence: CASSPRTELDTEAFF.

The gene calls are TRBV7-9 and TRBJ2-1, with 8 bases lining up with TRBD2. Germline V gives CDR1 SEHNR, CDR2 FQNEAQ (reference sequence). J was trimmed by 5 bases and V by 5 bases; bases with no gene match: 14. The CDR3 runs to 17 residues. CDR3 nucleotides: TGTGCCAGCAGCCGCAGACCAGCGGGAGATAGGGACAATGAGCAGTTCTTC. It is translated as CASSRRPAGDRDNEQFF. The full variable domain, in which reference TRBV7-9 and TRBJ2-1 provide the parts outside the CDR3, is DTGVSQNPRHKITKRGQNVTFRCDPISEHNRLYWYRQTLGQGPEFLTYFQNEAQLEKSRLLSDRFSAERPKGSFSTLEIQRTEQGDSAMYLCASSRRPAGDRDNEQFFGPGTRLTVL.

This clone is a singleton in its sample. The chain couples TRBV2 to TRBJ1-5; D uncertain. The CDR3 has 14 residues. Trimming removed 5 bases at V and 2 bases at J, with 10 bases between. CDR1 is SNHLY, CDR2 FYNNEI, per germline. The CDR3: CASSTVSGNQPQHF. CDR3 DNA: TGTGCCAGCAGTACCGTCAGTGGCAATCAGCCCCAGCATTTT.

The chain combines TRBV1 with TRBJ1-4. TRBV1 is an annotated pseudogene. This CDR3 region has 14 residues. CDR3 DNA sequence: TGCACCAGCAGCCAAGACGATGGGAGTGAAAAACTGTTTTTT. Residues: CTSSQDDGSEKLFF.

The rearrangement joins TRBV15 to TRBJ1-6; D is perhaps TRBD1 (6 bases). CDR1 and CDR2 (germline): LNHNV, YYDKDF (reference sequence). The CDR3 covers 14 residues. Trimming pared 4 bases from V and 8 bases from J, leaving 12 bases between. Here the CDR3 reads CATSIYRVDSPLHF. CDR3 coding DNA: TGTGCCACCAGCATTTACAGGGTTGATTCACCCCTCCACTTT.

This chain uses TRBV21-1 with TRBJ1-5; the table's D gene call, TRBD1, was not cross checked with the DNA. TRBV21-1 is described as a pseudogene. The CDR3 length is 17 residues. The DNA for the CDR3 is TGTGCCAGCAGCAAAGAGGACAGGGGGAGGGACAATCAGCCCCAGCATTTT. This sequence encodes CASSKEDRGRDNQPQHF.

This chain uses TRBV7-7 with TRBJ1-1, with no clear D. The length of the CDR3 is 13 residues. V was trimmed by 5 bases and J by 1 base, leaving 8 bases between them. Germline loops: CDR1 SSHAT, CDR2 FNYEAQ (reference sequence). Here the CDR3 reads CASSASRNTEAFF. The DNA for the CDR3 is TGTGCCAGCAGCGCTTCGAGGAACACTGAAGCTTTCTTT.

V gene TRBV5-1 combines with J gene TRBJ2-1; 13 bases map to TRBD2. The germline V gene has CDR1 SGHRS and CDR2 YFSETQ. The CDR3 totals 16 residues. V lost 4 bases, J lost 3 bases, and 4 bases stayed unmatched. This CDR3 is CASSGTSGEYYNEQFF. CDR3 DNA sequence: TGCGCCAGCAGCGGGACTAGCGGGGAGTACTACAATGAGCAGTTCTTC.

The chain uses TRBV24-1 and TRBJ1-2, with 7 bases fitting TRBD1. V shed 4 bases, J shed 0 bases, and the junction held 7 bases outside the gene matches. This CDR3 region has 16 residues. Germline V gives CDR1 KGHDR, CDR2 SFDVKD. The CDR3 spells CATSETGTGANYGYTF. The CDR3, as DNA: TGTGCCACCAGTGAGACAGGGACTGGGGCTAACTATGGCTACACCTTC.

About this clone itself: Different DNA sequences within this sample yield the same CDR3. The chain links TRBV10-1 to TRBJ2-2, with 8 bases fitting TRBD1. The CDR3 runs to 14 residues. Germline V gene lookup returns CDR1 WNHNN and CDR2 SYGVQD (reference sequence). Germline trimming cut 2 bases from V and 5 bases from J; bases unmatched to any gene: 1. The CDR3 DNA sequence: TGCGCCAGCAGTGAGACAGGGGGTACCGGGGAGCTGTTTTTT. As protein: CASSETGGTGELFF.

The rearrangement links TRBV9 to TRBJ2-1, with D perhaps matching TRBD1 (8 bases). Germline CDR1 and CDR2: SGDLS and YYNGEE. Trimming left V 3 bases short and J 4 bases short, with 17 bases between. The length of the CDR3 is 16 residues. Here the CDR3 DNA reads TGTGCCAGCAGCGGCAAACAGGGGGGGATTTACAATGAGCAGTTCTTC. Residues: CASSGKQGGIYNEQFF.

The count of this clone is one. The V call is TRBV19, the J call TRBJ2-6; D not resolved. This CDR3 region has 13 residues. Germline V CDR1 and CDR2: LNHDA, SQIVND (reference sequence). With 7 bases removed from V and 9 bases from J, the gap between germline ends came to 13 bases. The CDR3, as DNA: TGTGCCAGTAAAGAGCGACCGAGCAACGTCCTGACTTTC. Translated: CASKERPSNVLTF.

The chain uses TRBV12-3 or TRBV12-4 and TRBJ2-7; TRBD1 matches at 10 bases. The CDR3 sequence is 13 residues long. V shed 8 bases and J 4 bases; nucleotides not matched to a gene: 5. Here the CDR3 DNA reads TGTGCCAGCCAGACGGGACAGGGGTACGAGCAGTACTTC. This gives the protein CASQTGQGYEQYF.

This chain uses TRBV19 with TRBJ2-7; D may be TRBD1 (6 bases). The germline gives CDR1 LNHDA, CDR2 SQIVND (reference sequence). The V gene lost 3 bases and the J gene lost 5 bases, with 20 bases spanning the gap. The CDR3 loop spans 16 amino acids. CDR3 loop: CASSMSRPGQPHEQYF. The CDR3, as DNA: TGTGCCAGTAGTATGAGCCGCCCGGGACAACCCCACGAGCAGTACTTC.

The genes are TRBV10-3 and TRBJ1-6, with TRBD1 matching 7 bases. This CDR3 is built from 15 residues. CDR1 is ENHRY and CDR2 is SYGVKD in the germline V gene. V lost 7 bases and J lost 6; bases outside the gene matches: 9. For the CDR3, the DNA is TGTGCCATCACGACAGGGCGGGTACCTAATTCACCCCTCCACTTT. This encodes CAITTGRVPNSPLHF.

This clone has a single count. The chain carries TRBV4-1 and TRBJ2-3; D may be TRBD2 (7 bases). The CDR3 is 16 amino acids. Trimming left V 0 bases short and J 4 bases short, with 14 bases between. Looked up from germline, CDR1 is MGHRA and CDR2 is YSYEKL. The CDR3 loop is CASSQDGQGRADTQYF. DNA of the CDR3: TGCGCCAGCAGCCAAGACGGGCAGGGGAGGGCAGATACGCAGTATTTT.

This chain links TRBV10-1 with TRBJ2-1; 10 nucleotides align to TRBD2. Unmatched junction bases numbered 12, after V lost 3 bases and J lost 7 bases. The CDR3 totals 17 residues. CDR1 and CDR2 from the germline V gene are WNHNN and SYGVQD (reference sequence). The CDR3 DNA follows: TGCGCCAGCAGTGATGGTACTAGCGGGGTGGTCGGTAATGAGCAGTTCTTC. It codes for CASSDGTSGVVGNEQFF.

The chain employs TRBV13 and TRBJ2-7, with D possibly being TRBD1 (6 bases). Germline loops: CDR1 PRHDT, CDR2 FYEKMQ (reference sequence). Trimming took 1 base from V and 4 from J, leaving 14 bases between them. The CDR3 spans 15 residues. The CDR3 DNA reads as TGTGCCAGCAGCTTAGTCCAGGGGTTCGCGTACGAGCAGTACTTC. Translated: CASSLVQGFAYEQYF.

The rearrangement links TRBV20-1 to TRBJ1-2; D is unresolved. Trimming took 6 bases from V and 8 from J, leaving 7 bases between them. Germline CDR1 reads DFQATT; CDR2 reads SNEGSKA (reference sequence). The CDR3 loop spans 9 amino acids. CDR3 bases: TGCAGTGCGACTATGGGCTACACCTTC. Protein product: CSATMGYTF.

The CDR3 nucleotides read TGCGCCAGCAGCCAATCTCTCTCCTACAATGAGCAGTTCTTC. Translating it yields CASSQSLSYNEQFF. The chain employs TRBV4-1 and TRBJ2-1; D ambiguous. V dropped 2 bases and J dropped 0 bases, with 5 bases sitting between them. Germline V gene sequence: CDR1 MGHRA, CDR2 YSYEKL. The CDR3 has 14 residues.

The rearrangement links TRBV6-1 to TRBJ2-6; weak D call: TRBD1 (5 bases). V lost 4 bases and J 3 bases, leaving 16 bases between the germline ends. The length of the CDR3 is 17 residues. Germline V lookup: CDR1 MNHNS, CDR2 SASEGT. CDR3 residues: CASSATATGGGANVLTF. CDR3 nucleotides: TGTGCCAGCAGTGCTACTGCTACAGGTGGTGGGGCCAACGTCCTGACTTTC.

The CDR3 sequence is CASSYKSDQPQHF. DNA for the CDR3: TGTGCCAGCAGTTACAAGAGCGATCAGCCCCAGCATTTT. This sequence joins TRBV6-6 and TRBJ1-5, with D uncertain. The length of the CDR3 is 13 residues. The germline V and J ends were trimmed by 2 bases and 5 bases, with 7 bases remaining between them. CDR1 is MNHNY and CDR2 is SVGAGI in the germline V gene (reference sequence).

This chain connects TRBV19 to TRBJ1-1; D gene uncertain. The CDR3 is 16 amino acids. Germline values: CDR1 LNHDA, CDR2 SQIVND (reference sequence). Trimming cost V 2 bases and J 0 bases, with 13 bases left between them. CDR3 loop: CASSIYGVRMNTEAFF. CDR3 nucleotides: TGTGCCAGTAGTATATACGGGGTTCGCATGAACACTGAAGCTTTCTTT.

This chain connects TRBV19 to TRBJ2-3; 7 bases map to TRBD2. The CDR3 is made up of 14 amino acids. V trimming: 1 base; J trimming: 4 bases; junction bases outside the gene matches: 2. CDR1 is LNHDA and CDR2 is SQIVND in the germline V gene (reference sequence). The CDR3 region is CASSIGGGADTQYF. CDR3 coding DNA: TGTGCCAGTAGTATAGGGGGAGGGGCAGATACGCAGTATTTT.

The chain joins TRBV5-4 to TRBJ2-3, with 8 bases that match TRBD2. The CDR3 loop spans 16 amino acids. The V gene end was trimmed by 0 bases and the J gene end by 0 bases; junction bases not matched to a gene: 3. Germline lookup yields CDR1 SGHNT and CDR2 YYREEE (reference sequence). The CDR3 nucleotides read TGTGCCAGCAGCTTGGTACGGGGGGGCAGCACAGATACGCAGTATTTT. Residues: CASSLVRGGSTDTQYF.

The V gene is TRBV5-4, the J gene TRBJ1-6, with D perhaps TRBD1 (5 bases). This CDR3 has 16 residues. Germline CDR1 and CDR2: SGHNT and YYREEE (reference sequence). The V end was cut by 0 bases, the J end by 10 bases, with 17 bases between. The CDR3 here is CASSLGLRAEGSPLHF. The DNA of the CDR3 is TGTGCCAGCAGCTTGGGACTCAGGGCGGAAGGATCACCCCTCCACTTT.

The V gene is TRBV3-1 (or the pseudogene TRBV3-2), the J gene TRBJ2-4; 8 bases line up with TRBD1. The V gene's germline CDR1 is LGHDT and CDR2 YNNKEL (reference sequence). The junction had 3 bases not matched to a gene; V was cut back by 7 bases and J by 1 base. The CDR3 spans 14 residues. The CDR3 coding sequence is TGTGCCAGCACCCGACAGGGGGCCAAAAACATTCAGTACTTC. This translates into CASTRQGAKNIQYF.

J is TRBJ2-7 and V is TRBV10-1, with D possibly TRBD2 on 6 matching bases. The V gene's germline CDR1 is WNHNN and CDR2 SYGVQD (reference sequence). V shed 10 bases and J shed 6 bases, with 16 bases lying between them. The CDR3 loop spans 12 amino acids. The CDR3 region is CATSGDLGEQYF. In DNA, the CDR3 is TGCGCCACCTCGGGGGACTTAGGCGAGCAGTACTTC.

This chain links TRBV29-1 with TRBJ2-7; TRBD1 aligns across 7 bases. In germline, CDR1 is SQVTM, CDR2 ANQGSEA. Unmatched junction bases numbered 3, after V lost 6 bases and J lost 1 base. The CDR3 is 12 amino acids. CDR3 coding DNA: TGCAGCGTGGCGACAGGGTCCTACGAGCAGTACTTC. Amino acids: CSVATGSYEQYF.

This chain links TRBV7-2 with TRBJ2-7; 13 nucleotides line up with TRBD2. This CDR3 contains 14 residues. Germline V gene data show CDR1 as SGHTA and CDR2 as FQGNSA. V shed 5 bases, J shed 8 bases, and the junction held 6 bases outside the gene matches. This chain's CDR3 is CASSPGTSGEKQYF. CDR3 DNA sequence: TGTGCCAGCAGCCCGGGGACTAGCGGGGAGAAGCAGTACTTC.